Given below is one T cell receptor beta chain in context. This sample is part of a study of CD8 T cells in Susac syndrome. V lost 4 bases to trimming and J lost 6 bases, with 19 bases between them. In germline, CDR1 is SQVTM, CDR2 ANQGSEA. This CDR3 spans 15 amino acids. RNA, at about 0.45 to 1 ug, was reverse transcribed with random hexamers. Amplification of TCR beta CDR3 was carried out by immunoSEQ multiplex PCR, which covered 54 Vbeta and 13 Jbeta segments. TCRdb independently ran MiXCR on the immunoSEQ multiplex PCR reads; one entry per CDR3 protein. The sample lists approximately 110,000 distinct CDR3 sequences; roughly 97% were seen once.

The V gene is TRBV29-1, the J gene TRBJ2-4; TRBD2 is a possible D gene (6 bases). This TCR was recovered from a human donor in good health. Sample: CD4+ T cells from PBMCs. CDR3 bases: TGCAGCGTTGCGATGGGCCACGGAGGGGCAAACATTCAGTACTTC. Amino acid sequence: CSVAMGHGGANIQYF.